The rows below give T cell receptor beta chains drawn from one sample of a study of cytomegalovirus exposure and HLA in healthy donors. Clones were sequenced by immunoSEQ multiplex PCR, and TCRdb holds only the in-frame ones, with some missing. This table holds around 160,000 clones, over 60% found once. The specimen sequenced was PBMCs. These receptors all stem from a man in his forties or fifties in good health and CMV-seropositive. Both conserved end residues are part of each CDR3. The D gene is left open where the match is weak. Rows give clone size only sometimes, using once, few, many, or a class for an expanded clone.

TRBV20-1	TRBJ2-1	NA	NA	CSARDVPGQFF	TGCAGTGCTAGAGATGTCCCCGGGCAGTTCTTC
TRBV6-4	TRBJ1-4	NA	NA	CASREDSRSEKLFF	TGTGCCAGCAGGGAAGACAGCAGAAGCGAAAAACTGTTTTTT
TRBV5-4	TRBJ2-3	TRBD2	NA	CASSSGEREADTQYF	TGTGCCAGCAGCTCCGGGGAGCGGGAAGCAGATACGCAGTATTTT
TRBV7-6	TRBJ1-1	TRBD1	NA	CASSSGQGRFTEAFF	TGTGCCAGCAGCTCCGGACAGGGAAGATTCACTGAAGCTTTCTTT
TRBV25-1	TRBJ2-7	TRBD1	NA	CASNGGGQGCYEQYF	TGTGCCAGCAACGGAGGGGGACAGGGGTGCTACGAGCAGTACTTC
TRBV10-3	TRBJ2-1	TRBD2	NA	CAISGGREGYDEQFF	TGTGCCATCAGTGGCGGGCGGGAGGGTTACGATGAGCAGTTCTTC
TRBV27	TRBJ2-5	TRBD1	NA	CASSSGQGQWETQYF	TGTGCCAGCAGCTCCGGACAGGGCCAGTGGGAGACCCAGTACTTC
TRBV29-1	TRBJ2-1	TRBD2	NA	CSVIRTSGMFNEQFF	TGCAGCGTGATTAGGACTAGCGGGATGTTCAATGAGCAGTTCTTC
TRBV6-5	TRBJ1-2	TRBD1	NA	CASSYGQDDYGYTF	TGTGCCAGCAGTTACGGACAGGACGACTATGGCTACACCTTC
TRBV4-1	TRBJ2-7	TRBD2	NA	CASSQQLAGVYEQYF	TGCGCCAGCAGCCAACAACTAGCGGGAGTCTACGAGCAGTACTTC
TRBV28	TRBJ1-2	NA	NA	CASSFVGERVGNNYGYTF	TGTGCCAGCAGTTTCGTTGGCGAACGGGTTGGAAATAACTATGGCTACACCTTC
TRBV14	TRBJ1-1	NA	NA	CASSRQMNTEAFF	TGTGCCAGCAGCCGTCAGATGAACACTGAAGCTTTCTTT
TRBV11-2	TRBJ2-7	TRBD1	once	CASSLGGQGAHEQYF	TGTGCCAGCAGCTTGGGGGGACAGGGCGCCCACGAGCAGTACTTC
TRBV14	TRBJ1-1	NA	once	CASSKQTVLGTEAFF	TGTGCCAGCAGCAAACAGACAGTCCTGGGGACTGAAGCTTTCTTT
TRBV11-2	TRBJ2-1	NA	NA	CASSVRLNEQFF	TGTGCCAGCAGCGTCAGGCTCAATGAGCAGTTCTTC
TRBV14	TRBJ1-2	NA	NA	CASSVDSYGYTF	TGTGCCAGCAGCGTCGACAGTTATGGCTACACCTTC
TRBV18	TRBJ1-2	TRBD1	NA	CASSPDRVQNYGYTF	TGTGCCAGCTCACCCGACAGGGTCCAGAACTATGGCTACACCTTC
TRBV4-2	TRBJ2-3	TRBD2	NA	CASSQDPPGGRGTDTQYF	TGTGCCAGCAGCCAAGATCCCCCGGGCGGGAGAGGTACAGATACGCAGTATTTT
TRBV27	TRBJ2-3	NA	NA	CASSLGTLGPGTQYF	TGTGCCAGCAGTTTGGGGACTTTGGGCCCGGGTACGCAGTATTTT
TRBV30	TRBJ1-1	NA	once	CAWSSGTEAFF	TGTGCCTGGAGTTCGGGGACAGAAGCTTTCTTT
TRBV4-3	TRBJ2-2	NA	NA	CASSQATDTGELFF	TGCGCCAGCAGCCAAGCTACAGACACCGGGGAGCTGTTTTTT
TRBV5-1	TRBJ2-1	TRBD2	NA	CASRAGGTSGSHYNEQFF	TGCGCCAGCAGGGCGGGCGGGACTAGCGGGAGTCATTACAATGAGCAGTTCTTC
TRBV5-6	TRBJ2-2	NA	once	CASSLIKGTTGNTGELFF	TGTGCCAGCAGCTTAATAAAAGGGACGACAGGGAACACCGGGGAGCTGTTTTTT
TRBV28	TRBJ2-7	NA	NA	CASSLQGIYEQYF	TGTGCCAGCAGTTTACAGGGGATCTACGAGCAGTACTTC
TRBV18	TRBJ2-2	NA	NA	CASSPWGDGELFF	TGTGCCAGCTCACCATGGGGCGACGGGGAGCTGTTTTTT
TRBV9	TRBJ2-1	TRBD2	NA	CASSEGAGGAWGEQFF	TGTGCCAGCAGTGAGGGGGCGGGAGGGGCCTGGGGTGAGCAGTTCTTC
TRBV5-4	TRBJ2-7	NA	NA	CASSLSLSYEQYF	TGTGCCAGCAGCTTGAGCCTCTCCTACGAGCAGTACTTC
TRBV11-3	TRBJ2-5	NA	once	CASSEGGRETQYF	TGTGCCAGCAGTGAAGGAGGCCGAGAGACCCAGTACTTC
TRBV18	TRBJ2-1	NA	NA	CASSPSYNEQFF	TGTGCCAGCTCACCTAGTTACAATGAGCAGTTCTTC
TRBV6-1	TRBJ1-4	TRBD1	NA	CASSAPGQGARIGEKLFF	TGTGCCAGCAGTGCCCCGGGACAGGGGGCGCGAATTGGTGAAAAACTGTTTTTT
TRBV4-3	TRBJ2-7	TRBD2	NA	CASSQAGTSDNEQYF	TGCGCCAGCAGCCAAGCCGGGACTAGCGACAACGAGCAGTACTTC
TRBV19	TRBJ2-3	TRBD1	NA	CASSSGQGATDTQYF	TGTGCCAGTAGTTCAGGACAGGGGGCAACAGATACGCAGTATTTT
TRBV7-9	TRBJ1-1	NA	NA	CASSLIPGGNTEAFF	TGTGCCAGCAGCTTAATCCCGGGCGGGAACACTGAAGCTTTTTTT
TRBV5-5	TRBJ1-6	NA	NA	CASSLVGENNSPLHF	TGTGCCAGCAGCTTGGTGGGAGAAAATAATTCACCCCTCCACTTT
TRBV7-9	TRBJ2-1	NA	NA	CAAGRGPEDEQFF	TGTGCAGCCGGGCGGGGTCCGGAGGATGAGCAGTTCTTC
TRBV19	TRBJ2-6	TRBD1	NA	CASGLRGQGAPGANVLTF	TGTGCCAGTGGCCTCAGGGGACAGGGGGCGCCTGGGGCCAACGTCCTGACTTTC
TRBV7-9	TRBJ2-2	TRBD2	once	CASSFLGGNGELFF	TGTGCCAGCAGCTTCTTGGGAGGGAACGGGGAGCTGTTTTTT
TRBV27	TRBJ1-5	TRBD1	NA	CASSWTGNQPQHF	TGTGCCAGCAGTTGGACAGGGAATCAGCCCCAGCATTTT
TRBV27	TRBJ2-2	TRBD2	NA	CASSLSSFGTMITGELFF	TGTGCCAGCAGTTTATCGAGTTTCGGGACTATGATCACCGGGGAGCTGTTTTTT
TRBV5-4	TRBJ2-3	TRBD2	NA	CASSIRLAEGDTQYF	TGTGCCAGCAGCATCCGACTAGCCGAAGGGGATACGCAGTATTTT
TRBV7-2	TRBJ1-5	NA	NA	CASSLNHDQPQHF	TGTGCCAGCAGCTTAAATCATGATCAGCCCCAGCATTTT
TRBV7-3	TRBJ1-2	NA	NA	CASSSRGGDCGYTF	TGTGCCAGCAGCTCACGGGGGGGGGACTGCGGCTACACCTTC
TRBV2	TRBJ2-5	TRBD1	NA	CASQGEESQYF	TGTGCCAGCCAGGGGGAAGAGAGCCAGTACTTC
TRBV5-1	TRBJ2-3	TRBD2	NA	CASSLAIVGGDTQYF	TGCGCCAGCAGCTTGGCAATCGTGGGAGGGGATACGCAGTATTTT
TRBV30	TRBJ2-1	NA	NA	CAWKDYPSYNEQFF	TGTGCCTGGAAGGACTACCCCTCCTACAATGAGCAGTTCTTC
TRBV6-5	TRBJ2-1	TRBD2	NA	CASSYPGLAGNEQFF	TGTGCCAGCAGTTACCCGGGACTAGCGGGAAATGAGCAGTTCTTC
TRBV11-2	TRBJ2-3	TRBD2	NA	CASSISSGPSTDTQYF	TGTGCCAGCAGCATCTCTAGCGGACCTAGCACAGATACGCAGTATTTT
TRBV19	TRBJ2-1	TRBD2	once	CASSIGTSGINEQFF	TGTGCCAGTAGTATAGGGACTAGCGGGATCAATGAGCAGTTCTTC
TRBV28	TRBJ1-6	NA	NA	CASNSEGQILTVFSPLHF	TGTGCCAGCAACTCGGAAGGACAGATTCTTACCGTATTTTCACCCCTCCACTTT
TRBV10-3	TRBJ1-5	NA	NA	CAISVGRGQPQHF	TGTGCCATCAGTGTCGGCAGGGGTCAGCCCCAGCATTTT